What follows is one T cell receptor (beta chain) and its context. Its specificity is not known. Sampled while nominally healthy, donors likely had unrecorded immune exposures. Germline values: CDR1 SGHDT, CDR2 YYEEEE. V dropped 4 bases and J dropped 3 bases, with 17 bases sitting between them. This CDR3 contains 15 residues. The primer mix had 60 Vbeta and 13 Jbeta primers. Authors' methods: Some 80 million unique TCR beta chains, roughly 10 million shared, were counted in a later analysis. Some clones are missing from TCRdb's copy, which holds only in-frame ones; the method was immunoSEQ multiplex PCR. V and J calls and clone size are those listed in that table; D and trimming were worked out from the DNA. The repertoire holds approximately 170,000 clones, with roughly 81% as singletons. The data derive from a study of cytomegalovirus exposure and HLA in healthy donors. Whole-study findings and limits: As was reported, the classifier diagnosed cytomegalovirus status with high specificity and sensitivity. The authors later found HLA-associated TCR beta chains more clonally expanded than equally common others.

The rearrangement uses TRBV5-6 and TRBJ2-7; D is ambiguous. This sequence was found in a man aged 25-40 years in good health and CMV-seropositive. Sequencing was carried out using PBMCs. The CDR3 sequence is CASSGAGGLDYEQYV. As DNA, the CDR3 is TGTGCCAGCAGCGGTGCAGGTGGGTTAGACTACGAGCAGTACGTC.